Detailed here is one T cell receptor (beta chain). Profiling relied on immunoSEQ multiplex PCR, and the TCRdb table lists in-frame clones only, not all of them. This table holds approximately 260,000 clones, roughly 82% found once. The sample belongs to a study of blood T cell repertoires in COVID-19. At the level of the study: There were acute and convalescent COVID-19 samples, and they came from the United States, Italy and Spain. Sample material is recorded as cDNA or gDNA derived from T cells, B-cell-depleted T cells, or PBMCs.

Germline values: CDR1 LNHDA, CDR2 SQIVND (reference sequence). There are 15 residues in the CDR3. The junction had 5 bases not matched to a gene; V was cut back by 3 bases and J by 4 bases. Material for sequencing was peripheral blood. The chain carries TRBV19 and TRBJ1-5, with 8 bases identical to TRBD1. The sequence came from a woman older than 75 with active or convalescent COVID-19. This CDR3 reads CASSILRQGNQPQHF. CDR3 DNA sequence: TGTGCCAGTAGTATCCTCAGACAGGGGAATCAGCCCCAGCATTTT. The whole variable domain, remainder taken from reference TRBV19 and TRBJ1-5, is DGGITQSPKYLFRKEGQNVTLSCEQNLNHDAMYWYRQDPGQGLRLIYYSQIVNDFQKGDIAEGYSVSREKKESFPLTVTSAQKNPTAFYLCASSILRQGNQPQHFGDGTRLSIL.